This entry lists 27 T cell receptor delta chains sequenced from one sample in a study of Vδ1+ human thymocytes. General study points: Thymic TRG and TRD repertoires appeared highly polyclonal, with Gaussian CDR3 length distributions.

These receptors have no identified antigens. RNA was extracted from the cells and then reverse transcribed. The CDR3 regions were amplified by multiplex PCR from V-gene primers to a constant-region primer. TCRdb reprocessed the multiplex PCR reads through CATT. The repertoire holds around 60,000 delta-chain clones, with around 16% as singletons. The specimen sequenced was Vdelta1+ gamma-delta thymocytes from the thymus. As to subset: FACS-sorted CD3+ TCRalphabeta- TCRVdelta1+ TCRVdelta2- thymocytes. All receptors derive from a girl less than two years old who had congenital heart surgery.

The chain joins TRDV1 to TRDJ1; D is uncertain. Germline V gene data show CDR1 as TSWWSYY and CDR2 as QGS. CDR3 length: 18 amino acids. Trimming removed 1 base from V and 0 bases from J, with 18 bases in between. The CDR3 nucleotides read TGTGCTCTTGGGGAACATCGCCTCTCTGCAGCGTACACCGATAAACTCATCTTT. This codes for CALGEHRLSAAYTDKLIF.

This chain connects TRDV1 to TRDJ1; tentatively, D is TRDD3 (6 bases). The CDR3 extends over 19 amino acids. V was pared by 0 bases and J by 0 bases, with 20 bases between. Germline V gene data show CDR1 as TSWWSYY and CDR2 as QGS. CDR3 bases: TGTGCTCTTGGGGAACTTTACAGATGGGGGCCTCCCTACACCGATAAACTCATCTTT. Its translation: CALGELYRWGPPYTDKLIF.

This clone was observed a handful of times. J is TRDJ1 and V is TRDV1; tentative D call: TRDD3 (5 bases). The CDR3 length is 17 residues. CDR1 and CDR2 (germline): TSWWSYY, QGS. V lost 1 base and J lost 2, with 17 bases in between. CDR3 sequence (DNA): TGTGCTCTTGGGGAACACGGCGTACTGGCGAGGACCGATAAACTCATCTTT. Its protein product is CALGEHGVLARTDKLIF.

This clone was counted only a few times. V usage is TRDV1 and J usage is TRDJ1; D is undetermined. Between the trimmed V and J ends, which lost 4 bases and 2 bases, there was a span of 17 bases. CDR3 length: 16 residues. CDR1 and CDR2 from the germline V gene are TSWWSYY and QGS. CDR3 sequence: CALGGMISPRTDKLIF. As DNA, the CDR3 is TGTGCTCTTGGGGGAATGATTTCCCCGAGGACCGATAAACTCATCTTT.

The rearrangement links TRDV1 to TRDJ1; 9 nucleotides align to TRDD3. The trim removed 2 bases at V and 0 bases at J, leaving 22 bases unmatched. Per germline, CDR1 TSWWSYY and CDR2 QGS. The CDR3 is 22 amino acids. The CDR3 sequence: CALGERPPSRLGELLHTDKLIF. The CDR3 DNA sequence: TGTGCTCTTGGGGAAAGGCCCCCTTCCCGACTGGGGGAGCTACTCCACACCGATAAACTCATCTTT.

The chain carries TRDV1 and TRDJ1, with 7 bases identical to TRDD3. CDR1 and CDR2 (germline): TSWWSYY, QGS. The V gene end was trimmed by 1 base and the J gene end by 0 bases; junction bases not matched to a gene: 5. This CDR3 is built from 16 residues. The CDR3 here is CALGERGDWYTDKLIF. The CDR3 nucleotides read TGTGCTCTTGGGGAACGGGGGGATTGGTACACCGATAAACTCATCTTT.

The V call is TRDV1, the J call TRDJ1; TRDD3 aligns across 10 bases. The CDR3 totals 23 residues. Germline V lookup: CDR1 TSWWSYY, CDR2 QGS. V shed 3 bases and J 1 base; nucleotides not matched to a gene: 26. CDR3 coding DNA: TGTGCTCTTGGGGAGGCCCACTATTCCTTCGGGGGATACGCCGGGCGTACCACCGATAAACTCATCTTT. Amino acid sequence: CALGEAHYSFGGYAGRTTDKLIF.

This clone was observed a handful of times. The gene calls are TRAV29/DV5 and TRDJ1; D may be TRDD3 (5 bases). The V end lost 2 bases, the J end lost 7 bases, and 12 bases lay between the germline ends. Germline V CDR1 and CDR2: NSMFDY, ISSIKDK. The CDR3 runs to 12 residues. The CDR3 DNA follows: TGTGCAGCAAGGGGGGGGCCTTTTAAACTCATCTTT. Translation: CAARGGPFKLIF.

This clone has just a few counts. V usage is TRDV1 and J usage is TRDJ1; TRDD3 matches 10 bases. The V gene end was trimmed by 4 bases and the J gene end by 3 bases; junction bases not matched to a gene: 17. CDR3 length: 19 amino acids. CDR1 and CDR2 from the germline V gene are TSWWSYY and QGS. CDR3 amino acids: CALGGLGFLGDKNSDKLIF. The DNA for the CDR3 is TGTGCTCTTGGGGGTTTAGGGTTCCTGGGGGATAAGAATTCCGATAAACTCATCTTT.

In this sample, this clone turned up many times. This rearrangement joins TRDV2 to TRDJ1, with 10 bases that match TRDD3. Germline V gives CDR1 GEAIGNYY, CDR2 EKD. The CDR3 is made up of 17 amino acids. V trimming: 1 base; J trimming: 3 bases; junction bases outside the gene matches: 10. The CDR3 sequence is CACDTAMWGDTADKLIF. The CDR3 DNA is TGTGCCTGTGACACAGCTATGTGGGGGGATACGGCCGATAAACTCATCTTT.

This clone was picked up a small number of times. Since a much larger clone is just one base distant, this may be a read error. The same CDR3 also results from other DNA sequences found in this sample. This chain connects TRDV2 to TRDJ1; weak D call: TRDD3 (6 bases). This CDR3 region has 13 residues. Germline CDR1 is GEAIGNYY and CDR2 is EKD. This CDR3 is CASRGGNTDKLIF. CDR3 nucleotide sequence: TGTGCCTCCCGAGGGGGGAACACCGATAAACTCATCTTC.

This clone was counted only a few times. V usage is TRDV1 and J usage is TRDJ1; D uncertain. With 0 bases removed from V and 0 bases from J, the gap between germline ends came to 14 bases. CDR1 and CDR2 (germline): TSWWSYY, QGS. CDR3 length equals 17 residues. CDR3 loop: CALGELVYATYTDKLIF. CDR3 in DNA: TGTGCTCTTGGGGAACTTGTATATGCTACGTACACCGATAAACTCATCTTT.

This clone turned up a few times. The identical CDR3 is also encoded by other nucleotide sequences in the sample. The chain uses TRDV2 and TRDJ1; D possibly corresponds to TRDD3 (5 bases). The CDR3 extends over 21 amino acids. The ends were cut back, 0 bases at V and 2 bases at J, with 30 bases in the middle. Germline lookup yields CDR1 GEAIGNYY and CDR2 EKD. This chain's CDR3 is CACDTGSREGTPQNPTDKLIF. The CDR3 DNA sequence: TGTGCCTGTGACACCGGAAGTCGGGAGGGGACTCCCCAAAATCCTACCGATAAACTCATCTTT.

The rearrangement uses TRDV1 and TRDJ1; 7 nucleotides match TRDD3. The V and J ends lost 0 bases and 0 bases, in that order; junction bases with no gene match: 7. CDR1 and CDR2 from the germline V gene are TSWWSYY and QGS. The CDR3 runs 17 residues. The CDR3 nucleotides read TGTGCTCTTGGGGAACTCCTGGGGGTTAAGTACACCGATAAACTCATCTTT. It is translated as CALGELLGVKYTDKLIF.

This clone is classed as medium-sized. This chain uses TRDV2 with TRDJ1; D is possibly TRDD3 (6 bases). Germline CDR1 and CDR2: GEAIGNYY and EKD. The CDR3 covers 14 residues. V dropped 8 bases and J dropped 0 bases, with 15 bases sitting between them. The CDR3 sequence is CASVGIGYTDKLIF. The CDR3 nucleotides read TGTGCCTCCGTTGGGATAGGCTACACCGATAAACTCATCTTT.

The chain uses TRDV1 and TRDJ1; D might be TRDD2 or TRDD3, each matching 8 bases. The V end lost 3 bases, the J end lost 0 bases, and 44 bases lay between the germline ends. Germline V gene data show CDR1 as TSWWSYY and CDR2 as QGS. CDR3 length: 26 residues. Written as DNA, the CDR3 is TGTGCTCTTGGGGAGCTGGGGTTGATCCTCTTCCTACCCCGTACTGGGGGGTCCCCTTACACCGATAAACTCATCTTT. This gives the protein CALGELGLILFLPRTGGSPYTDKLIF.

This clone has just a few counts. The chain combines TRDV1 with TRDJ1, with 9 positions matching TRDD3. The V and J ends lost 2 bases and 3 bases, in that order; junction bases with no gene match: 13. The CDR3 extends over 18 amino acids. The germline CDR1 and CDR2 sequences are TSWWSYY and QGS. CDR3 protein: CALGESRAGDTGADKLIF. Here the CDR3 DNA reads TGTGCTCTTGGGGAATCAAGGGCTGGGGATACGGGGGCCGATAAACTCATCTTT.

This clone has more than one count but fewer than ten. V gene TRDV1 combines with J gene TRDJ1; TRDD2 might be the D (5 bases). V was clipped by 0 bases and J by 10 bases, with 18 bases between them. The germline gives CDR1 TSWWSYY, CDR2 QGS. The CDR3 runs to 15 residues. This CDR3 is CALGELPGPTERLIF. The CDR3 DNA reads as TGTGCTCTTGGGGAACTTCCGGGCCCTACTGAGAGACTCATCTTT.

The genes are TRDV1 and TRDJ1, with TRDD3 identical over 10 bases. The V and J ends lost 5 bases and 3 bases, in that order; junction bases with no gene match: 12. The germline CDR1 and CDR2 sequences are TSWWSYY and QGS. This CDR3 comprises 17 residues. In DNA, the CDR3 is TGTGCTCTTGGGCCTACCATGGGGGATACTTTTGCCGATAAACTCATCTTT. This codes for CALGPTMGDTFADKLIF.

The chain is built from TRDV1 and TRDJ1; the match to TRDD3 covers 7 bases. This CDR3 region has 18 residues. V dropped 3 bases and J dropped 0; count of bases not matched to a gene: 13. Per germline, CDR1 TSWWSYY and CDR2 QGS. CDR3 DNA sequence: TGTGCTCTTGGGGAGGCCCCCCATACTGGGGAGGACACCGATAAACTCATCTTT. Its protein is CALGEAPHTGEDTDKLIF.

A few counts support this clone. The junction and the germline gene differ at one end; a read error may be behind it. The chain links TRDV2 to TRDJ1, with D hard to call. Germline CDR1 and CDR2: GEAIGNYY and EKD. CDR3 size: 13 residues. The CDR3 bases are TGTGCCTGTGCAACGACCCCCACCGATAAACCCATCTTT. Protein sequence: CACATTPTDKPIF.

This clone appeared a few times. J is TRDJ1 and V is TRDV1, with 8 bases lining up with TRDD3. V shed 3 bases and J 0 bases; nucleotides not matched to a gene: 12. CDR1 TSWWSYY and CDR2 QGS come from the germline V gene. The CDR3 is made up of 18 amino acids. The CDR3 spells CALGDFPVLGAHTDKLIF. CDR3 sequence (DNA): TGTGCTCTTGGGGACTTTCCCGTACTGGGGGCGCACACCGATAAACTCATCTTT.

Points on this clone: One end of the junction varies from germline; a read error may be responsible. V is TRDV1 and J is TRDJ1; 9 nucleotides line up with TRDD3. This CDR3 has 21 amino acids. Germline CDR1 reads TSWWSYY; CDR2 reads QGS. For the CDR3, the DNA is TGTGCTCTTGGGGAAAATAAGGACTGGGGGAACGACGTGAGGTACACCGATAACCTCATCTTT. It encodes CALGENKDWGNDVRYTDNLIF.

The chain recombines TRDV1 with TRDJ1, with TRDD3 matching over 13 bases. Germline CDR1 is TSWWSYY and CDR2 is QGS. Trimming cost V 8 bases and J 1 base; bases outside gene matches: 28. The CDR3 runs to 23 residues. Here the CDR3 reads CALLLIQERGNWGIRGSTDKLIF. The CDR3 DNA sequence: TGTGCTCTTCTCCTCATCCAAGAGCGGGGGAACTGGGGGATACGCGGTTCCACCGATAAACTCATCTTT.

The gene calls are TRDV1 and TRDJ1; no definite D call. Germline CDR1 reads TSWWSYY; CDR2 reads QGS. This CDR3 contains 16 residues. The V and J ends lost 3 bases and 0 bases respectively, with 14 bases between them. CDR3 bases: TGTGCTCTTGGGGAGGTACCCGGTCAGTACACCGATAAACTCATCTTT. Translating gives CALGEVPGQYTDKLIF.

Regarding this clone: No DNA is shown, since the ends of the CDR3 on it are uncertain; the CDR3 is the one TCRdb lists. The chain joins TRAV29/DV5 to TRDJ1; TRDD3 reflects the table's D call only, with no check against the DNA. The CDR3 is 21 residues long, ends included. Germline V gives CDR1 NSMFDY, CDR2 ISSIKDK. The CDR3 spells CSVLLCSKVGFKGGYTDKLIF.

This chain uses TRDV1 with TRDJ1, with 8 bases fitting TRDD3. The CDR3 loop spans 22 amino acids. CDR1 TSWWSYY and CDR2 QGS come from the germline V gene. Trimming took 0 bases from V and 0 from J; bases not matched to a gene: 21. As DNA, the CDR3 is TGTGCTCTTGGGGAACTATCCCCGCAAGCTGGGGGAACGAAAACTTACACCGATAAACTCATCTTT. This codes for CALGELSPQAGGTKTYTDKLIF.